Listed here is a single TCR beta chain. Antigen unknown. The sample originates from a study of T cell responses to AZD1222 COVID-19 vaccine. General study points: Baseline seropositives among AZD1222 recipients totaled only six or seven.

The CDR3 loop spans 15 amino acids. The germline gives CDR1 LNHDA, CDR2 SQIVND (reference sequence). The V gene lost 7 bases and the J gene lost 2 bases, with 15 bases spanning the gap. Repertoires were generated with immunoSEQ multiplex PCR, while TCRdb's copy carries only in-frame clones and drops some. The table shows fewer than 120,000 clones, with roughly 93% occurring only once. The J gene is TRBJ1-5, the V gene TRBV19; D remains ambiguous. The TCR comes from an adult who received the AZD1222 COVID-19 vaccine. This sample comprised peripheral blood, obtained 28 days after the second AZD1222 dose. CDR3 region: CASKREGWRNQPQHF. In nucleotides, the CDR3 is TGTGCCAGTAAGAGGGAGGGTTGGCGCAATCAGCCCCAGCATTTT.